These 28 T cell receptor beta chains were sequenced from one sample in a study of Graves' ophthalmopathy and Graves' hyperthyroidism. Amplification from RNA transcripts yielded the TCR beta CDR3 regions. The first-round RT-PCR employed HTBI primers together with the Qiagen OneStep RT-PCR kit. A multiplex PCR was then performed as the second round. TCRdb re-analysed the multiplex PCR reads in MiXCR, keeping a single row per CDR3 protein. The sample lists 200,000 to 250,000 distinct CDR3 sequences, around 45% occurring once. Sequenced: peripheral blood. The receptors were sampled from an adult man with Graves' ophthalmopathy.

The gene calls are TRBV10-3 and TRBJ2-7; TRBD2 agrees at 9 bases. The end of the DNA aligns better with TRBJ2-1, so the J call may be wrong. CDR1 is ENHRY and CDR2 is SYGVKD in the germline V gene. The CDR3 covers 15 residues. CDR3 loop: CAIRTSGRTGNEQFF. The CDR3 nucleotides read TGTGCCATCAGGACTAGCGGTCGGACGGGTAATGAGCAGTTCTTC.

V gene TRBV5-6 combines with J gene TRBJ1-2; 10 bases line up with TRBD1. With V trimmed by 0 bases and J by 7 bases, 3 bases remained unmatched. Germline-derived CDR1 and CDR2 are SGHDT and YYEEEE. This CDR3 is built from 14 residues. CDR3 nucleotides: TGTGCCAGCAGCTTGGAGGGGACAGGGGTTGGCTACACCTTC. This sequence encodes CASSLEGTGVGYTF.

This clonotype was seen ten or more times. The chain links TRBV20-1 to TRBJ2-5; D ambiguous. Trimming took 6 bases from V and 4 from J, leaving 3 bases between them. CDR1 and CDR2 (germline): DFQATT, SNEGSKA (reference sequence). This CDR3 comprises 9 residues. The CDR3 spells CSAGETQYF. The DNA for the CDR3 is TGCAGTGCAGGAGAGACCCAGTACTTC.

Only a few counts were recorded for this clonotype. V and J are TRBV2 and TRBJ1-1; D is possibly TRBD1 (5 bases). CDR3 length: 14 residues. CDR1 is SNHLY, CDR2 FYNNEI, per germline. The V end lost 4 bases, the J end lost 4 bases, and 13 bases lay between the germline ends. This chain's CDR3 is CASSGQGVSTEAFF. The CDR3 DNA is TGTGCCAGCAGTGGGCAGGGAGTGAGCACTGAAGCTTTCTTT.

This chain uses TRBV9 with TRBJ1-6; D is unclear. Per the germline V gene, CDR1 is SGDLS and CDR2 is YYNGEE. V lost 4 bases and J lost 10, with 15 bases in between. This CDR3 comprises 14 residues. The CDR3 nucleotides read TGTGCCAGCAGCTTCCAGAGCGAGCCCTCACCCCTCCACTTT. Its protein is CASSFQSEPSPLHF. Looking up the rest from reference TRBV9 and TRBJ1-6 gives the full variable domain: DSGVTQTPKHLITATGQRVTLRCSPRSGDLSVYWYQQSLDQGLQFLIQYYNGEERAKGNILERFSAQQFPDLHSELNLSSLELGDSALYFCASSFQSEPSPLHFGNGTRLTVT.

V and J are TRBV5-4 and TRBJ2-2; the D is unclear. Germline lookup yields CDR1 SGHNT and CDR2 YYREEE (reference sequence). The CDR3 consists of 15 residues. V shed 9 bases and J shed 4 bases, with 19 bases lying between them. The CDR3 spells CATELKREVTGELFF. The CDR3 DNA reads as TGTGCCACCGAACTGAAGAGAGAGGTCACCGGGGAGCTGTTTTTT.

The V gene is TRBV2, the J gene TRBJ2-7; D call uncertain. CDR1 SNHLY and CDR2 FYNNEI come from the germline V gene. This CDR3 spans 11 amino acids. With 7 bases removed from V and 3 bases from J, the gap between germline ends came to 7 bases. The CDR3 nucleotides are TGTGCCAGCACCGCAGGCTACGAGCAGTACTTC. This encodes CASTAGYEQYF.

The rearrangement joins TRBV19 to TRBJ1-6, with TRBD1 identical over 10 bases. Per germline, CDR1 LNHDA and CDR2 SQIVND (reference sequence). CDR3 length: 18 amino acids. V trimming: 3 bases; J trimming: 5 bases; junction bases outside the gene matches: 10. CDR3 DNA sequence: TGTGCCAGTAGTATGAGGGGACAGGGGCAGAGAAATAATTCACCCCTCCACTTT. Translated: CASSMRGQGQRNNSPLHF.

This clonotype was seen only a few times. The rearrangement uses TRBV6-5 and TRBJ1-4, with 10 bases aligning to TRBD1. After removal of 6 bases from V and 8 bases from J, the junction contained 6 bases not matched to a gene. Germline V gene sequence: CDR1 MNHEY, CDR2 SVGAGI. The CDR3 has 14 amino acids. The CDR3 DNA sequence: TGTGCCAGCAGCTCGGGACAGGGGACCGAAAAACTGTTTTTT. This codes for CASSSGQGTEKLFF.

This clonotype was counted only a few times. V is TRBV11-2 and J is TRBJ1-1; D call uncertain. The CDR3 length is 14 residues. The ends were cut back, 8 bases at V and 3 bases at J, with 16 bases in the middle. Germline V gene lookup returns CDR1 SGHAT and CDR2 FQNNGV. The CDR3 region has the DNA TGTGCCAGCTCACCCCTAGGCCTCTACACTGAAGCTTTCTTT. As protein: CASSPLGLYTEAFF. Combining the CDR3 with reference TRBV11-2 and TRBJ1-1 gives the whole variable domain EAGVAQSPRYKIIEKRQSVAFWCNPISGHATLYWYQQILGQGPKLLIQFQNNGVVDDSQLPKDRFSAERLKGVDSTLKIQPAKLEDSAVYLCASSPLGLYTEAFFGQGTRLTVV.

The CDR3 DNA sequence: TGTGCCAGCAGCCCGAGCGCTGGGGAGCTGTTTTTT. This sequence encodes CASSPSAGELFF. The chain links TRBV5-5 to TRBJ2-2; D gene ambiguous. The CDR3 loop spans 12 amino acids. Trimming pared 4 bases from V and 8 bases from J, leaving 9 bases between. Germline CDR1 reads SGHKS; CDR2 reads YYEKEE (reference sequence).

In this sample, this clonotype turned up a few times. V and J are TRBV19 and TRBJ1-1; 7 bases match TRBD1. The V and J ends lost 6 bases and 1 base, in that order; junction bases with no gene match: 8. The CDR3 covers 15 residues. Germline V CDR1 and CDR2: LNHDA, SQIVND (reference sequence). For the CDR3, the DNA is TGTGCCAGTAGCTTGATCCGGGACAGGAACACTGAAGCTTTCTTT. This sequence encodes CASSLIRDRNTEAFF.

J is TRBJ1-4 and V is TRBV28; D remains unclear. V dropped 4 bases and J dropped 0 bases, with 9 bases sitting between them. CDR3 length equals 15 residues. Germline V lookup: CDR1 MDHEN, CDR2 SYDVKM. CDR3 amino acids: CASSSAGATNEKLFF. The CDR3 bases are TGTGCCAGCAGTTCGGCCGGGGCAACTAATGAAAAACTGTTTTTT.

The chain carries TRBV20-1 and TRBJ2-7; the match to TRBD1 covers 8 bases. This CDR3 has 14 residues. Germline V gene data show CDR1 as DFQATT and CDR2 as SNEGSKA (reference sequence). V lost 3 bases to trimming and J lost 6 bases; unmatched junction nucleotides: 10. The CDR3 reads CSASEDRELGEQYF. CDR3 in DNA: TGCAGTGCTAGCGAGGACAGGGAGTTGGGCGAGCAGTACTTC.

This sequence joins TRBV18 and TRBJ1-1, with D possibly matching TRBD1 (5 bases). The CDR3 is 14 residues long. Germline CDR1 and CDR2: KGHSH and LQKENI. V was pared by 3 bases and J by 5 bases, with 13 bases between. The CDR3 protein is CASSPIGGETEAFF. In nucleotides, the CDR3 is TGTGCCAGCTCACCGATTGGGGGGGAGACTGAAGCTTTCTTT.

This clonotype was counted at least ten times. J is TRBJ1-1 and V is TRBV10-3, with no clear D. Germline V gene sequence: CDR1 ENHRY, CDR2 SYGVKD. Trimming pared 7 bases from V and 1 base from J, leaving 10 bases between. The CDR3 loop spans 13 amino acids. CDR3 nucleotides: TGTGCCATCACCTTATCCCAGAACACTGAAGCTTTCTTT. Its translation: CAITLSQNTEAFF.

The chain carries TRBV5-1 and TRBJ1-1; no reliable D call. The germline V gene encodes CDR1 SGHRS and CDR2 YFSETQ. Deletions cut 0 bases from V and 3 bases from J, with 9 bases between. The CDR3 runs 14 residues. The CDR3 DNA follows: TGCGCCAGCAGCTTGGTAGGCGCAGACACTGAAGCTTTCTTT. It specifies CASSLVGADTEAFF.

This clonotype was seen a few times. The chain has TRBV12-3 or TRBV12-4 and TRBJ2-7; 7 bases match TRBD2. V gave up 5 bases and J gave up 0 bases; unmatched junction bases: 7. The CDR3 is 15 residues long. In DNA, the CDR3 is TGTGCCAGCAGTCCTACCGGGACTAACTCCTACGAGCAGTACTTC. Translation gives CASSPTGTNSYEQYF.

The CDR3 sequence: CASSLGARDTSYGYTF. CDR3 sequence (DNA): TGTGCCAGCAGTTTGGGGGCTAGGGACACCTCCTATGGCTACACCTTC. This chain uses TRBV12-3 or TRBV12-4 with TRBJ1-2; tentative D call: TRBD1 (6 bases). The ends were cut back, 3 bases at V and 4 bases at J, with 18 bases in the middle. This CDR3 is 16 amino acids long.

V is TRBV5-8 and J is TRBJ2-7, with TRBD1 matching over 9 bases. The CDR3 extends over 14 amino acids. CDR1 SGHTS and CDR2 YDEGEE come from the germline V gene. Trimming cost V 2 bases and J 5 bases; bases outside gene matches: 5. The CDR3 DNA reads TGTGCCAGCAGCTTAGGGGACAGGGTCCACGAGCAGTACTTC. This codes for CASSLGDRVHEQYF.

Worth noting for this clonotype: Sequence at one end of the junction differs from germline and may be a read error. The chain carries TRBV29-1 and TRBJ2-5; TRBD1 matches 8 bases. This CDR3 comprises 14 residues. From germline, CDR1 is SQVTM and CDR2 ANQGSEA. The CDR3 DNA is TGCAACGTTGAAGGACAGGGATTACGGGAGACCCAGTACTTC. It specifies CNVEGQGLRETQYF.

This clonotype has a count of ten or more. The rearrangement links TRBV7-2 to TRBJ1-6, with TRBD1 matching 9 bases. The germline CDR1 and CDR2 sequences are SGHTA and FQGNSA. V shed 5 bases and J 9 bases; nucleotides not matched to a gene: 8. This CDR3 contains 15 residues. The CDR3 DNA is TGTGCCAGCAGCGGTGAACAGGGGGCTTTTTCACCCCTCCACTTT. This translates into CASSGEQGAFSPLHF.

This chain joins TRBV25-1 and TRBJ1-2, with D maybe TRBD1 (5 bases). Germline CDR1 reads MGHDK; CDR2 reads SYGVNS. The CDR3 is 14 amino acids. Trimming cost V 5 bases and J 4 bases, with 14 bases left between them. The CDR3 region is CASSLNQGTYGYTF. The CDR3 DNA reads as TGTGCCAGCAGTTTAAACCAGGGTACCTATGGCTACACCTTC.

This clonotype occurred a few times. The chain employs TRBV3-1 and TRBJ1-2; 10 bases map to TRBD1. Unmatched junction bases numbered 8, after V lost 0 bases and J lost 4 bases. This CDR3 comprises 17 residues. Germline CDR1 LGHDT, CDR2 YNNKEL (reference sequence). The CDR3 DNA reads TGTGCCAGCAGCCAAGAGACAGGGGGCAGGAGTGGCTATGGCTACACCTTC. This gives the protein CASSQETGGRSGYGYTF.

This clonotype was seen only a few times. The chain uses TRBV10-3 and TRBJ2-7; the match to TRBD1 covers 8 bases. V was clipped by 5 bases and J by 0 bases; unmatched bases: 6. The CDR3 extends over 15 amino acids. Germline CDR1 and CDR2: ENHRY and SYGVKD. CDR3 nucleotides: TGTGCCATCAGTATAGGACAGGGACTCTCCTACGAGCAGTACTTC. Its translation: CAISIGQGLSYEQYF.

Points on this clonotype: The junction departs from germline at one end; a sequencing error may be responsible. This CDR3 is CAGSVVRSSGNTIYF. In DNA form, the CDR3 reads TGTGCCGGCAGCGTAGTCCGAAGCTCTGGAAACACCATATATTTT. The chain is built from TRBV9 and TRBJ1-3, with D uncertain. The germline CDR1 and CDR2 sequences are SGDLS and YYNGEE. The CDR3 totals 15 residues.

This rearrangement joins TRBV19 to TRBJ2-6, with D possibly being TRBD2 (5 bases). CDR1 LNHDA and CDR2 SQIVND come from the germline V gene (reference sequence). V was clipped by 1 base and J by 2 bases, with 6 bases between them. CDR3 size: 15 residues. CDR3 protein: CASSIVSAGANVLTF. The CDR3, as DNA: TGTGCCAGTAGTATAGTTAGCGCTGGGGCCAACGTCCTGACTTTC.

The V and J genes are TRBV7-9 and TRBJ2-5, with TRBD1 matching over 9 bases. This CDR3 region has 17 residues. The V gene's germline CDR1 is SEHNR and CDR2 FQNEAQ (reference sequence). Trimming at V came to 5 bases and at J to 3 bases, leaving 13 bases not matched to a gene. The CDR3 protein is CASSQDGPTGGEETQYF. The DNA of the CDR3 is TGTGCCAGCAGCCAAGATGGTCCGACAGGGGGAGAAGAGACCCAGTACTTC.